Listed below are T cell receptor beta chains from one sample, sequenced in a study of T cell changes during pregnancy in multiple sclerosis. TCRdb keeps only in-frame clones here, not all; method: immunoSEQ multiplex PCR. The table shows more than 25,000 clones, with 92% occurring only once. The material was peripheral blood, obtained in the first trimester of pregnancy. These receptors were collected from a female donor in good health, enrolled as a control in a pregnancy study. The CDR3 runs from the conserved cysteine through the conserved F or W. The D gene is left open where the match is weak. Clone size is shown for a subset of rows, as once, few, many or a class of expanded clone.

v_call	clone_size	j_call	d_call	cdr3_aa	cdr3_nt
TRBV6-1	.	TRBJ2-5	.	CASSDRGETQYF	TGTGCCAGCAGTGACCGGGGGGAGACCCAGTACTTC
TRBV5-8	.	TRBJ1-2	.	CASSPRTVNYGYTF	TGTGCCAGCAGCCCCCGGACAGTTAACTATGGCTACACCTTC
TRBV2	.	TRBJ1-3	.	CASSQSGAGNTIYF	TGTGCCAGCAGCCAATCCGGGGCTGGAAACACCATATATTTT
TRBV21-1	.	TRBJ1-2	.	CASSKDEGSGLYGYTF	TGTGCCAGCAGCAAAGACGAGGGAAGTGGACTATATGGCTACACCTTC
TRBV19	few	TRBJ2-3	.	CASSIESGLRLSTDTQYF	TGTGCCAGTAGTATAGAATCGGGACTCCGACTTAGCACAGATACGCAGTATTTT
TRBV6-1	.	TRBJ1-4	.	CATGANFNEKLFF	TGTGCCACCGGTGCGAACTTTAATGAAAAACTGTTTTTT
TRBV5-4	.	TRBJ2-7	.	CASSLEQGNYEQYF	TGTGCCAGCAGCTTGGAACAGGGAAACTACGAGCAGTACTTC
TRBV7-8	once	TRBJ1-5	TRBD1	CASSFGQGSNQPQHF	TGTGCCAGCAGCTTCGGACAGGGGAGCAATCAGCCCCAGCATTTT
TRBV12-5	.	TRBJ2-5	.	CASGLGQYQETQYF	TGTGCTAGTGGTTTGGGACAGTACCAAGAGACCCAGTACTTC
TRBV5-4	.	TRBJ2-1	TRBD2	CASGLDFYNEQFF	TGTGCCAGTGGACTAGACTTCTACAATGAGCAGTTCTTC
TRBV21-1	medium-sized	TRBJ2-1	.	CASSKGRIRGNSYNEQFF	TGTGCCAGCAGCAAAGGGAGGATAAGGGGGAACTCCTACAATGAGCAGTTCTTC
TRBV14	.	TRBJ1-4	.	CASSPRVSNEKLFF	TGTGCCAGCAGCCCCCGGGTCTCTAATGAAAAACTGTTTTTT
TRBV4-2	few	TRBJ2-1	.	CASSQDGEGSYNEQFF	TGTGCCAGCAGCCAAGATGGAGAGGGCTCCTACAATGAGCAGTTCTTC
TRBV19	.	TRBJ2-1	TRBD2	CASSLSGISYNEQFF	TGTGCCAGTAGTCTTAGCGGGATTTCCTACAATGAGCAGTTCTTC
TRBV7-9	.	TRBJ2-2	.	CASSIGLPNTGELFF	TGTGCCAGCAGCATCGGACTACCCAACACCGGGGAGCTGTTTTTT
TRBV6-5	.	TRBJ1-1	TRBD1	CASSYAGTVNTEAFF	TGTGCCAGCAGTTACGCCGGGACAGTGAACACTGAAGCTTTCTTT
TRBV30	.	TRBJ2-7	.	CAWTLGGPNGYEQYF	TGTGCCTGGACCCTCGGAGGGCCCAATGGGTACGAGCAGTACTTC
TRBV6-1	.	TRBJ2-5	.	CASSLSGGWGETQYF	TGTGCCAGCAGTCTGTCGGGGGGCTGGGGAGAGACCCAGTACTTC
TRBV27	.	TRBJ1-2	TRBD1	CASSFEGAGSYGYTF	TGTGCCAGCAGTTTTGAGGGGGCTGGTAGCTATGGCTACACCTTC
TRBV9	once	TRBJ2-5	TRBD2	CASTVGPSGGTQYF	TGTGCCAGCACCGTAGGTCCTAGCGGGGGGACCCAGTACTTC
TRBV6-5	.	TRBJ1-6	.	CASSSDSPLHF	TGTGCCAGCAGTTCAGATTCACCCCTCCACTTT
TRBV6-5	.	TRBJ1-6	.	CASSHRVSYNSPLHF	TGTGCCAGCAGTCACAGGGTATCCTATAATTCACCCCTCCACTTT
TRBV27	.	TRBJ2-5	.	CASSTHGRETQYF	TGTGCCAGCAGTACGCACGGCAGGGAGACCCAGTACTTC
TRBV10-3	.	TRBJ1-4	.	CAISLDGEKLFF	TGTGCCATCAGTCTTGACGGGGAAAAACTGTTTTTT
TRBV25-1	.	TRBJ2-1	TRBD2	CASRGPREDSYNEQFF	TGTGCCAGCAGGGGGCCTCGGGAGGACTCCTACAATGAGCAGTTCTTC
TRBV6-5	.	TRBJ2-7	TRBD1	CASSYEGARSEQYF	TGTGCCAGCAGTTACGAGGGGGCGCGAAGCGAGCAGTACTTC
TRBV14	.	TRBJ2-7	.	CASSQDPDFLYEQYF	TGTGCCAGCAGCCAAGATCCGGACTTCCTCTACGAGCAGTACTTC
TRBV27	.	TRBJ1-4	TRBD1	CASSETGGNEKLFF	TGTGCCAGCAGTGAGACAGGGGGGAATGAAAAACTGTTTTTT
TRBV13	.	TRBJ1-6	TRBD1	CASSFGQGNSPLHF	TGTGCCAGCAGCTTTGGACAGGGAAATTCACCCCTCCACTTT
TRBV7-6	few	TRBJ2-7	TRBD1	CASSPGQGAFGEQYF	TGTGCCAGCAGCCCTGGACAGGGGGCGTTCGGCGAGCAGTACTTC
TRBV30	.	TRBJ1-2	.	CAWSGSGPNYGYTF	TGTGCCTGGAGTGGGTCGGGTCCTAACTATGGCTACACCTTC
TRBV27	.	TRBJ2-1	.	CASSSPGDEQFF	TGTGCCAGCAGTTCCCCAGGCGATGAGCAGTTCTTC
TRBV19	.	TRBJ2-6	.	CASTPTGDGANVLTF	TGTGCCAGTACCCCGACAGGCGATGGGGCCAACGTCCTGACTTTC